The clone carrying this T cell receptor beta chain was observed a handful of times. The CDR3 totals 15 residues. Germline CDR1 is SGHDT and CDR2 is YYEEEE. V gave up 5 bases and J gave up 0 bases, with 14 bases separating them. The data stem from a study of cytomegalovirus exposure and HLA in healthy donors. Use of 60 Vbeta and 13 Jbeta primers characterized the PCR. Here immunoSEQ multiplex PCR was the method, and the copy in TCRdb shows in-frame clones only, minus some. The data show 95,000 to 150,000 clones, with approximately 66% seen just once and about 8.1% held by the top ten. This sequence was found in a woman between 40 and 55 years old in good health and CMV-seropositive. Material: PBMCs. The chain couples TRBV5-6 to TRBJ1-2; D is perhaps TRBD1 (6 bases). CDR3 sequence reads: CASRLTGRANYGYTF. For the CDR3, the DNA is TGTGCCAGCAGGCTAACAGGGCGCGCTAACTATGGCTACACCTTC. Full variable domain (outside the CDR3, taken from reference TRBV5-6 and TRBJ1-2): DAGVTQSPTHLIKTRGQQVTLRCSPKSGHDTVSWYQQALGQGPQFIFQYYEEEERQRGNFPDRFSGHQFPNYSSELNVNALLLGDSALYLCASRLTGRANYGYTFGSGTRLTVV.